This TCR beta chain stems from a study of T cells in tuberculosis. This sample's time point: new active TB diagnosis, blood taken before or within 7 days of starting treatment. TCRdb keeps only in-frame clones here, not all; method: immunoSEQ multiplex PCR. The sample carries around 30,000 clones, approximately 93% recorded once. This CDR3 is 16 amino acids long. Germline V gene data show CDR1 as SGDLS and CDR2 as YYNGEE. V dropped 1 base and J dropped 7; count of bases not matched to a gene: 7. This clonotype was sampled from an adult with tuberculosis. This material consisted of PBMCs, taken at tuberculosis diagnosis. The rearrangement uses TRBV9 and TRBJ2-2, with 10 bases aligning to TRBD2. CDR3 in amino acids: CASSVRLAGAGGELFF. DNA for the CDR3: TGTGCCAGCAGCGTAAGACTAGCGGGTGCCGGCGGGGAGCTGTTTTTT.